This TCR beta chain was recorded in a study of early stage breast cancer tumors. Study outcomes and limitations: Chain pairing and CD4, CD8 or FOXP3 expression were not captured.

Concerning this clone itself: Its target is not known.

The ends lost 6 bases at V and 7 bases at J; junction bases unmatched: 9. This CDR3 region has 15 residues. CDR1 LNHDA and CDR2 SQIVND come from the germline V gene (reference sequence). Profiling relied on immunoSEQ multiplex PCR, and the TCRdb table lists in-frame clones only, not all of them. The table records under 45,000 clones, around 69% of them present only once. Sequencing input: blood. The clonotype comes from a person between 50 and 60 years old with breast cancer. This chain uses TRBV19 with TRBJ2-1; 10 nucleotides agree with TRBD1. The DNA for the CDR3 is TGTGCCAGTAGCCAACCCAGGACAGGGGGGAATGAGCAGTTCTTC. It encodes CASSQPRTGGNEQFF. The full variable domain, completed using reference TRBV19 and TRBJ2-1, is DGGITQSPKYLFRKEGQNVTLSCEQNLNHDAMYWYRQDPGQGLRLIYYSQIVNDFQKGDIAEGYSVSREKKESFPLTVTSAQKNPTAFYLCASSQPRTGGNEQFFGPGTRLTVL.